This T cell receptor beta chain originates from a study of Graves' ophthalmopathy and Graves' hyperthyroidism listed by TCRdb under 2018. In terms of the full investigation: Peripheral blood was collected at initial diagnosis, before any treatment. A discovery set of 95 to 100 patients (approximately 42 ophthalmopathy, under 65 stable hyperthyroidism) was enrolled to explore V-J signatures distinguishing ophthalmopathy from hyperthyroidism. In roughly six hyperthyroidism patients, the T-cell repertoires found in thyroid tissue were compared with those found in blood. After sampling, hyperthyroidism patients received methimazole starting at 30 mg daily, and ophthalmopathy patients received high-dose intravenous methylprednisolone. In total, 135 blood samples were TCR-sequenced: around 42 ophthalmopathy, approximately 80 hyperthyroidism and approximately 17 hyperthyroidism-to-ophthalmopathy patients. To tell Graves' ophthalmopathy apart from Graves' hyperthyroidism, and to predict which patients would progress to ophthalmopathy, the study relied on TCR beta repertoire signatures. The independent validation cohort included roughly 19 hyperthyroidism patients plus 17 patients who later progressed from hyperthyroidism to ophthalmopathy. The approximately 100 discovery patients were divided at random into training and test sets in a 7:3 ratio.

Ophthalmopathy patients had moderately to severely active disease, Clinical Activity Score of at least 3, NOSPECS grade of at least 4, and disease duration under 3 months. Anyone with other autoimmune diseases, uncontrolled infections, pregnancy or lactation was excluded from the study. Diagnosis relied on clinical symptoms, serum thyroxine, TRAb, thyroid ultrasound and orbital computed tomography. Using Ficoll-Paque density gradient centrifugation, PBMCs were isolated from about 9.2 ml of fresh peripheral blood. Total RNA was extracted with Trizol reagent and quality-checked on an Agilent 2100 Bioanalyzer. In this sample, this clonotype turned up many times. There is no known antigen for this receptor. Qualities for individual bases were not recorded, and no much larger clone is one base off. For repertoire sequencing, TCR beta CDR3 regions were amplified from RNA transcripts. The first round was an RT-PCR using HTBI primers with the Qiagen OneStep RT-PCR kit, and this first round was followed by a second-round multiplex PCR, then size selection and purification. Libraries were sequenced paired-end with 100 bp reads on an Illumina HiSeq2000. The authors' analysis ran thus. Reads were processed with SOAPnuke, discarding reads with adapters, uncalled bases, mean Phred below 15, or no exact constant-primer or identifier match. COPE v1.2.5 was used to merge the high-quality paired reads. Unique nucleotide sequences were defined as clonotypes and aligned to IMGT TRB V, D and J references using MiTCR v1.1. The analysis was limited to V-J combinations with a frequency above 0.0001, which together covered more than 99% of repertoires. For each V-J combination, a TCR clonal expansion and chaos score was defined as the ratio of F50 clonal expansion to chaos observed in the TCRdist matrix. Features were reduced by Welch's t-statistics and random forest to about a dozen V-J combinations, which fed a naive Bayes classifier. Thyroid-blood repertoire similarity was quantified with the Morisita-Horn index. TCRdb applied fastp at Q25 and MiXCR to the public reads, then kept only in-frame beta chains. Records with the same CDR3 protein are collapsed into one entry carrying the most frequent genes and DNA. What appears here as the V and J calls and clone size reflects TCRdb's work, not the paper's. The sample profile shows roughly 500,000 distinct CDR3 sequences; roughly an eighth of them were found once. The ten largest clones represent about 10% of the sample.

The paper as a whole reports these results and caveats: Most of the expanded thyroid clonotypes with a frequency above 0.001 were also detected in blood, and it was suggested that the thyroid immune response may be reflected by blood repertoires. In cross-validation, the 13-signature model distinguished ophthalmopathy from stable hyperthyroidism with nearly 90% sensitivity and approximately 81% specificity, and in the test set the corresponding values were around 80% and 75%. Sample size was not statistically predetermined, and group allocation was not concealed from the investigators. In validation, the model predicted ophthalmopathy progression with about 64% sensitivity and 72% to 80% specificity; roughly 12 predicted patients were CT-confirmed with GO in a median of roughly 6.8 months.

V is shortened by 3 bases, J by 12 bases, and the region joining them spans 15 bases. CDR1 and CDR2 are drawn from the germline V gene: MGHRA, YSYEKL. Its CDR3 holds 13 amino acids, cysteine through phenylalanine. The only DNA kept is the CDR3, 39 bases in frame from the first base. The sample taken for sequencing was blood. The rearranged segments are TRBV4-1 and TRBJ1-5; no D gene is confidently identified. The origin of this receptor is a woman aged 25-40 years with Graves' ophthalmopathy. Donor details come from another sample of the same person, matched by shared clones. CDR3 reads: CASSQIIGVYQHF. The DNA sequence is TGCGCCAGCAGCCAGATCATTGGGGTTTACCAGCATTTT.